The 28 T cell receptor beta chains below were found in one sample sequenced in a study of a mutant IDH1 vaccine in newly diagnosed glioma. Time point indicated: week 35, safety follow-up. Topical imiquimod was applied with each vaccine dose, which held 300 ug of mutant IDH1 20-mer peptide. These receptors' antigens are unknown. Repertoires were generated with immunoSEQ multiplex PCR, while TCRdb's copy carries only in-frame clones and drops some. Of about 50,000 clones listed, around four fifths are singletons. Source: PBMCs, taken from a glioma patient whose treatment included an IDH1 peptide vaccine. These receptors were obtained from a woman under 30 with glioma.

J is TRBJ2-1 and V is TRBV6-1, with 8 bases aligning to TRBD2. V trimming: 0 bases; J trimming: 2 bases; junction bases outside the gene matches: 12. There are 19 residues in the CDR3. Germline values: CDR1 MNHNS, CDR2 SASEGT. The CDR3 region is CASSEAAGGSGKAYNEQFF. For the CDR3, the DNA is TGTGCCAGCAGTGAAGCGGCGGGAGGCAGTGGGAAGGCCTACAATGAGCAGTTCTTC.

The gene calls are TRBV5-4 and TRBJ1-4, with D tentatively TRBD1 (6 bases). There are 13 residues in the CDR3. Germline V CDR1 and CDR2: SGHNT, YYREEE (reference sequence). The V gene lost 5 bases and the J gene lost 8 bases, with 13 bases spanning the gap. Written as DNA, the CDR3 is TGTGCCAGCAGAATACAGGGAAGCGAAAAACTGTTTTTT. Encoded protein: CASRIQGSEKLFF.

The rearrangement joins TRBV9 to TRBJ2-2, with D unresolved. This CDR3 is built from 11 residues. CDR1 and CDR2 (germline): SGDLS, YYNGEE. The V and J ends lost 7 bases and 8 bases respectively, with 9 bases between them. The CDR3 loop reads CASGAVGELFF. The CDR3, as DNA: TGTGCCAGCGGCGCGGTTGGGGAGCTGTTTTTT.

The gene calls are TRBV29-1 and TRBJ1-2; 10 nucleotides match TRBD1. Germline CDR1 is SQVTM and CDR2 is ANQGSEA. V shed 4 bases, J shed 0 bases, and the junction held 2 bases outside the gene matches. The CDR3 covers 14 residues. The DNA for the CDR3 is TGCAGCGTTGGAGGACAGGGGGCTAACTATGGCTACACCTTC. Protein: CSVGGQGANYGYTF.

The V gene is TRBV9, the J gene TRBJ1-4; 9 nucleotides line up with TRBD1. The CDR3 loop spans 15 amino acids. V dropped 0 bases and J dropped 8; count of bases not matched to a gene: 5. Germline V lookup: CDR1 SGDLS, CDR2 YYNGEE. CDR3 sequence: CASSVDDRGNEKLFF. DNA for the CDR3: TGTGCCAGCAGCGTAGATGACAGGGGGAACGAAAAACTGTTTTTT.

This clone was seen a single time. As DNA, the CDR3 is TGTGCCAGTAGTATAAGGGGGACGGGCTCCTACGAGCAGTACTTC. Its protein is CASSIRGTGSYEQYF. The chain has TRBV19 and TRBJ2-7, with a possible D match to TRBD1 (6 bases). CDR3 length: 15 residues. Trimming removed 2 bases from V and 0 bases from J, with 11 bases in between. Germline loops: CDR1 LNHDA, CDR2 SQIVND (reference sequence).

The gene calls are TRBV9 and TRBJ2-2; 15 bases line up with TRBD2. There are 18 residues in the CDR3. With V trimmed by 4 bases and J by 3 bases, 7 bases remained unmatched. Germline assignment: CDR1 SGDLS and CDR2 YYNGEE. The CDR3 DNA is TGTGCCAGCAGCCCGGGGACTAGCGGGAGGTCCGACACCGGGGAGCTGTTTTTT. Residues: CASSPGTSGRSDTGELFF.

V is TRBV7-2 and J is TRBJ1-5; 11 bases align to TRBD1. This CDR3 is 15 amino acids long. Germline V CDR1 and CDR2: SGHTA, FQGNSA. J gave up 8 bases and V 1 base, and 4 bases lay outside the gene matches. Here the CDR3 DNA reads TGTGCCAGCAGCTTAGAGCGGACAGGGGGCAAGCCCCAGCATTTT. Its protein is CASSLERTGGKPQHF.

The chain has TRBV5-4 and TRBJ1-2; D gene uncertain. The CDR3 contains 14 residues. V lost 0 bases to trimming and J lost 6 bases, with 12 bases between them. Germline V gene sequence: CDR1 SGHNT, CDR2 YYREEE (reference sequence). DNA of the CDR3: TGTGCCAGCAGCTTGGTAGGACGGAGTGATGGCTACACCTTC. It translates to CASSLVGRSDGYTF. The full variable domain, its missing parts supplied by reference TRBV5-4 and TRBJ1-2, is ETGVTQSPTHLIKTRGQQVTLRCSSQSGHNTVSWYQQALGQGPQFIFQYYREEENGRGNFPPRFSGLQFPNYSSELNVNALELDDSALYLCASSLVGRSDGYTFGSGTRLTVV.

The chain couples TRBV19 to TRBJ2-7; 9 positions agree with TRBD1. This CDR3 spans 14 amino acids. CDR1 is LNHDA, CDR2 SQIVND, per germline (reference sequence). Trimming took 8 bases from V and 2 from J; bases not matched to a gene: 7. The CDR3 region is CASRGQGPPYEQYF. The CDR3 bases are TGTGCCAGTCGTGGACAGGGGCCTCCCTACGAGCAGTACTTC.

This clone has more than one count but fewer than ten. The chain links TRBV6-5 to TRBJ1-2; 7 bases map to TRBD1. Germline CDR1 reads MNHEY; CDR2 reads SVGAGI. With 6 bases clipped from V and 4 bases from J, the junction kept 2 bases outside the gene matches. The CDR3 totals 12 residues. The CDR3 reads CASRGTAYGYTF. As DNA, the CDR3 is TGTGCCAGCAGGGGGACAGCCTATGGCTACACCTTC.

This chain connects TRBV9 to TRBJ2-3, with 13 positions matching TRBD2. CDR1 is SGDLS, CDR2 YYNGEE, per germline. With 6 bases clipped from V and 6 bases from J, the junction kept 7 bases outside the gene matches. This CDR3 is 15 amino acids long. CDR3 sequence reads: CASTPLAGGFDTQYF. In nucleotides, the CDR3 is TGTGCCAGCACCCCACTAGCGGGGGGGTTCGATACGCAGTATTTT.

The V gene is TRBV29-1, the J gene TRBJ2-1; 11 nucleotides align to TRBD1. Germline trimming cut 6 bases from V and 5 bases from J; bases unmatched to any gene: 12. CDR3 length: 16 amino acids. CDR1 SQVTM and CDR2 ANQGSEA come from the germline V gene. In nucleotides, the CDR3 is TGCAGCGTCTCTGGACAGGGGGCTGGTGGTAACAATGAGCAGTTCTTC. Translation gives CSVSGQGAGGNNEQFF.

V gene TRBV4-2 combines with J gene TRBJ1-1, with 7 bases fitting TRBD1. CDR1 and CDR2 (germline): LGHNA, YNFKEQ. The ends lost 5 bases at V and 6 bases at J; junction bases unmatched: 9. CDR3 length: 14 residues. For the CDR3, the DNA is TGTGCCAGCAGCGCTCGGACAGGTAGATCTGAAGCTTTCTTT. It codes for CASSARTGRSEAFF.

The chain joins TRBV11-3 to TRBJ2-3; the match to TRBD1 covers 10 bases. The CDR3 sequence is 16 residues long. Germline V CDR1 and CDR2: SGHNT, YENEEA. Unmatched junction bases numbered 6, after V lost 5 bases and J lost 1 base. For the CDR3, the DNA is TGTGCCAGCAGCGCGGACAGGGGGGAGCGCACAGATACGCAGTATTTT. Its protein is CASSADRGERTDTQYF.

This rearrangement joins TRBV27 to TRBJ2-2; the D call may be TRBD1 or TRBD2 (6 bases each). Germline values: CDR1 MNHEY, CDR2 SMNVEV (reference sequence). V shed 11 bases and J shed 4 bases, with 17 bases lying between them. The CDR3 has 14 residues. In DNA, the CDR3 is TGTGCCGGGAAATCGGGGGCGGGCACCGGGGAGCTGTTTTTT. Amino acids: CAGKSGAGTGELFF.

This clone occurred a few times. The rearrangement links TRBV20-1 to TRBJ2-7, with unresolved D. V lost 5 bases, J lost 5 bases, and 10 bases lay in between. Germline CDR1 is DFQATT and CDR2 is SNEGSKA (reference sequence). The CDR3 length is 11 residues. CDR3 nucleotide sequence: TGCAGTGCTTACTTGGTAAACGAGCAGTACTTC. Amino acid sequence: CSAYLVNEQYF.

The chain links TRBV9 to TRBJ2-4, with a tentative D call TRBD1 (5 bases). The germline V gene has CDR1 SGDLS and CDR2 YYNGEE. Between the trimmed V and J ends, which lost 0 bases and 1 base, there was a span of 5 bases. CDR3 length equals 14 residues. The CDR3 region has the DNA TGTGCCAGCAGCGTAGACAGGGCCAAAAACATTCAGTACTTC. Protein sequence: CASSVDRAKNIQYF.

CDR3: CASSDPTTQVIQETQYF. CDR3 nucleotides: TGTGCCAGCAGTGACCCAACCACACAGGTGATCCAAGAGACCCAGTACTTC. The gene calls are TRBV6-4 and TRBJ2-5; tentative D call: TRBD1 (5 bases). Germline CDR1 reads MRHNA; CDR2 reads SNTAGT. The V gene lost 2 bases and the J gene lost 1 base, with 17 bases spanning the gap. This CDR3 has 17 residues.

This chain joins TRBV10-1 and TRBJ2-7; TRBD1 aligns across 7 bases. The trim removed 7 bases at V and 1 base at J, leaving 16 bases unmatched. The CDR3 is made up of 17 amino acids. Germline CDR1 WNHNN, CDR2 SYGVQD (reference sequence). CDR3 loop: CASTWRYDRVSSYEQYF. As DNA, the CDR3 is TGCGCCAGCACTTGGCGCTACGACAGGGTCAGTTCCTACGAGCAGTACTTC.

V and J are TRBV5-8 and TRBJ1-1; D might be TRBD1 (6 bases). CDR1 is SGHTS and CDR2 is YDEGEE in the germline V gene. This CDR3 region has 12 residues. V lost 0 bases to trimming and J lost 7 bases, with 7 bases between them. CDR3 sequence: CASSLGQVEAFF. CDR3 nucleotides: TGTGCCAGCAGCTTGGGACAGGTTGAAGCTTTCTTT. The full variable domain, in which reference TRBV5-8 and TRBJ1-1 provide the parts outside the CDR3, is EAGVTQSPTHLIKTRGQQATLRCSPISGHTSVYWYQQALGLGLQFLLWYDEGEERNRGNFPPRFSGRQFPNYSSELNVNALELEDSALYLCASSLGQVEAFFGQGTRLTVV.

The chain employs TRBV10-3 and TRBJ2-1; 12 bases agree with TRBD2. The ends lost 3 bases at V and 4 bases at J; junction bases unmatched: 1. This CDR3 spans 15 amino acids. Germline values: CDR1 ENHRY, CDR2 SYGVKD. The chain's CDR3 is CAISDGTSGYNEQFF. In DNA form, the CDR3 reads TGTGCCATCAGTGATGGGACTAGCGGGTACAATGAGCAGTTCTTC.

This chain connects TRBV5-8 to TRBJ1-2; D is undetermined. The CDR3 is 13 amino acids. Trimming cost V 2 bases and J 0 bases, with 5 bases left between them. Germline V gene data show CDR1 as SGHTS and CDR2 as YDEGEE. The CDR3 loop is CASSFGSNYGYTF. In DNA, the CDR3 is TGTGCCAGCAGCTTTGGTTCTAACTATGGCTACACCTTC.

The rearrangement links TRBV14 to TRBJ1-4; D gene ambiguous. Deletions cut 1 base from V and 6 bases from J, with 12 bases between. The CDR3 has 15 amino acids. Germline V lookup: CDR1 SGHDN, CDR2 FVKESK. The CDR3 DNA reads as TGTGCCAGCAGCCAAGCTATGGGCATCGATGAAAAACTGTTTTTT. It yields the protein CASSQAMGIDEKLFF.

The CDR3 region has the DNA TGTGCCAGCAGCTTAGCGGTCGATGGGGACAGGGTGATTCATGGCTACACCTTC. Translated: CASSLAVDGDRVIHGYTF. The chain recombines TRBV13 with TRBJ1-2, with 9 bases matching TRBD1. CDR3 length: 18 amino acids. Germline V lookup: CDR1 PRHDT, CDR2 FYEKMQ (reference sequence). After removal of 1 base from V and 6 bases from J, the junction contained 15 bases not matched to a gene.

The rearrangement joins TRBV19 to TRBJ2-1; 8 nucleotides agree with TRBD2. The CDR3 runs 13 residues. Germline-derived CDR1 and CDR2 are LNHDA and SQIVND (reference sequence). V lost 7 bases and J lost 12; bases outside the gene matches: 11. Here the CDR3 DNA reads TGTGCCAGTAATCCAGCGGGGGCGCTAGGGCAGTTCTTC. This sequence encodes CASNPAGALGQFF.

CDR3 bases: TGTGCCAGCAGCTCCAGGACAGGTTTTTACGAGCAGTACTTC. Translation: CASSSRTGFYEQYF. This chain uses TRBV7-8 with TRBJ2-7; 7 nucleotides align to TRBD1. The germline gives CDR1 SGHVS, CDR2 FQNEAQ. Trimming took 4 bases from V and 4 from J; bases not matched to a gene: 7. CDR3 size: 14 residues.

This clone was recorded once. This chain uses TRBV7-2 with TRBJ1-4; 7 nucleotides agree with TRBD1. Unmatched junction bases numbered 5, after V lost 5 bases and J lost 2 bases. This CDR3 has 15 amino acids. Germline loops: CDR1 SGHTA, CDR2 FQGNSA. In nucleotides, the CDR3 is TGTGCCAGCAGCCGCAGGGGGACGACTAATGAAAAACTGTTTTTT. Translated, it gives CASSRRGTTNEKLFF.